Given below is one TCR beta chain in context. This entry comes from a study of cytomegalovirus exposure and HLA in healthy donors. Study details: As released early, the data held some 85 million unique TCRs from HLA-typed donors.

The V gene end was trimmed by 2 bases and the J gene end by 9 bases; junction bases not matched to a gene: 5. The CDR3 runs to 15 residues. Germline CDR1 and CDR2: MNHNY and SVGAGI (reference sequence). The PCR ran on 60 Vbeta and 13 Jbeta primers. Sequenced by immunoSEQ multiplex PCR; TCRdb stores in-frame clones only, minus some. Found here are roughly 150,000 clones, roughly four fifths of them singletons; the top ten hold 7%. Regarding donors, all were healthy bone marrow donors. The sequence derives from a young man in good health and CMV-seronegative. This chain joins TRBV6-6 and TRBJ2-1, with 12 bases aligning to TRBD2. Sequences were obtained from PBMCs. The DNA for the CDR3 is TGTGCCAGCAGTTACGGGACTAGCGGGTCTGGTGAGCAGTTCTTC. The encoded protein is CASSYGTSGSGEQFF.